These 3 T cell receptor beta chains originate from one sample sequenced in a study of T-cell memory formation after mild COVID-19. In TCRdb, the 5' RACE reads were re-called with MiXCR into one record per CDR3 protein. The sample consists of about 150,000 distinct CDR3 sequences, approximately 12% of them appearing once. The sample comprised PBMCs or a T cell subset sorted from them (not recorded which). The source is a man in his late teens or twenties who had mild COVID-19 (a few samples of this study predate the infection). Cell type and time point are not known.

In this sample, this clonotype turned up a few times. The chain combines TRBV2 with TRBJ1-2, with D unresolved. The germline gives CDR1 SNHLY, CDR2 FYNNEI. The CDR3 has 18 amino acids. Trimming removed 2 bases at V and 8 bases at J, with 27 bases between. CDR3 bases: TGTGCCAGCAGTGAATGGGTGACCTTGGGCAGCCGTAGTAAGGGCTACACCTTC. Its translation is CASSEWVTLGSRSKGYTF.

This rearrangement joins TRBV15 to TRBJ2-7; tentative D call: TRBD2 (5 bases). Per germline, CDR1 LNHNV and CDR2 YYDKDF (reference sequence). CDR3 length: 14 amino acids. The V end lost 3 bases, the J end lost 2 bases, and 11 bases lay between the germline ends. CDR3 loop: CATSRAGSAYEQYF. For the CDR3, the DNA is TGTGCCACCAGCAGGGCGGGCAGTGCCTACGAGCAGTACTTC. The whole variable domain, filled in from reference TRBV15 and TRBJ2-7, reads DAMVIQNPRYQVTQFGKPVTLSCSQTLNHNVMYWYQQKSSQAPKLLFHYYDKDFNNEADTPDNFQSRRPNTSFCFLDIRSPGLGDTAMYLCATSRAGSAYEQYFGPGTRLTVT.

This clonotype was counted between two and nine times. The gene calls are TRBV20-1 and TRBJ1-6, with D perhaps matching TRBD1 (5 bases). The germline V gene has CDR1 DFQATT and CDR2 SNEGSKA (reference sequence). V was clipped by 1 base and J by 7 bases, with 11 bases between them. This CDR3 spans 14 amino acids. The DNA for the CDR3 is TGCAGTGCTAGAGGGGGCCCAGGGAATTCACCCCTCCACTTT. It translates to CSARGGPGNSPLHF.